This T cell receptor beta chain appears in the sequencing data of a study of blood T cell repertoires in COVID-19 (dated by TCRdb to 2018 to 2021). At the level of the whole study: Samples covering the acute and convalescent phases of COVID-19 were provided by collaborators in the United States, Italy and Spain. HLA class I and class II types, where available, came from metadata supplied by the sample provider rather than from assay-based typing. The material from the prospective study consisted of cDNA or gDNA derived from T cells, B-cell-depleted T cells, or PBMCs. The dataset comprised deeply sampled blood TCRbeta repertoires from subjects exposed to, actively infected with, or recovered from COVID-19. The repertoires were made available in a free public database intended to serve as a resource for research on the immune response to SARS-CoV-2. The samples were drawn from the first 160 participants of the ongoing ImmuneRACE study and from 1,254 subjects provided by 6 global collaborators. Nearly every sample came with metadata listing a de-identified subject ID, COVID-19 status, age in years and sex.

One collaborating source in Seattle enrolled patients during active infection and followed them longitudinally through the course of disease. Collaborating institutions collected whole blood in K2EDTA tubes following their own protocols. Collaborator samples were shipped for TCRbeta analysis as frozen whole blood, isolated PBMCs, or DNA extracted from either sample type. TCRbeta CDR3 regions were amplified from genomic DNA using the immunoSEQ Assay, a bias-controlled multiplex PCR. The original methods were these. The number of nucleated cells in each sample was estimated by amplification of reference gene primers within the assay. To quantify the absolute abundance of each unique TCRbeta CDR3 rearrangement, sequence reads were collapsed and filtered. For each sample, productive Simpson clonality was calculated as the square root of Simpson's diversity index over productive rearrangements. Entries here come from immuneACCESS through TCRdb and include only in-frame sequences with V and J called. Some clones fail to appear in such tables; in the studies checked, an unresolved V gene covers under half of the shortfall, and the cause of the remainder is unknown. The V and J calls and the clone size are those of that table, but D and trimming were determined from the DNA. This sample has tens of thousands of clones in its table, and 87% of those were observed once. Together, the top ten hold approximately 6% of the sample.

Details on this clone: It lacks a known antigen. No much larger clonotype is one base removed from it; base qualities were not supplied.

The investigation overall reported the following: How much clinical and demographic metadata was included differed by source and by participant, and the metadata was provided uncurated.

Input material: peripheral blood. The TCR comes from a woman in her sixties with COVID-19, enrolled during active disease.

The DNA sequence reads TGCAGTGCTAGTTCGGTCAGGGGCCTGCCCCCCTATGGCTACACCTTC. This encodes CSASSVRGLPPYGYTF. The sequence joins TRBV20-1 to TRBJ1-2, and perhaps TRBD1 as D gene, on 6 matching bases. V loses 3 bases of germline sequence and J loses 4 bases, and the interval between the two ends is 21 bases. From the cysteine up to the phenylalanine, the CDR3 has a length of 16 residues. Just the 48-base CDR3 DNA is kept, in frame starting at base 1. The germline V gene (reference sequence) sets CDR1 to DFQATT and CDR2 to SNEGSKA.